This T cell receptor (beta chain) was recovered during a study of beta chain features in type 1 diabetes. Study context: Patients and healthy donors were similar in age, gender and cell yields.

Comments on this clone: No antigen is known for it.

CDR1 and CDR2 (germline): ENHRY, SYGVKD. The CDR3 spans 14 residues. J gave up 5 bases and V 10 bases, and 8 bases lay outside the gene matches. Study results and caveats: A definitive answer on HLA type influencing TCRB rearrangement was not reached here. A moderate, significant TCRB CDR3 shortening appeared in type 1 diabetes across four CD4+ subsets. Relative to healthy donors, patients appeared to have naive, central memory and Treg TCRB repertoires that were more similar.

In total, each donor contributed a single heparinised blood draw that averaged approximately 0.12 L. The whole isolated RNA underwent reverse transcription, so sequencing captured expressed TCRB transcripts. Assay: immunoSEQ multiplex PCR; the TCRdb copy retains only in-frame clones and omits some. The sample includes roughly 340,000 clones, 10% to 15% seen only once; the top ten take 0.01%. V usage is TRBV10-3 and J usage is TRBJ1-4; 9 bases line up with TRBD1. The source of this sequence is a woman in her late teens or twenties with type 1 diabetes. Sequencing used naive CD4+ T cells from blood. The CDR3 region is CATRTGDGNEKLFF. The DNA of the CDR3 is TGTGCCACCAGGACAGGGGATGGGAATGAAAAACTGTTTTTT.